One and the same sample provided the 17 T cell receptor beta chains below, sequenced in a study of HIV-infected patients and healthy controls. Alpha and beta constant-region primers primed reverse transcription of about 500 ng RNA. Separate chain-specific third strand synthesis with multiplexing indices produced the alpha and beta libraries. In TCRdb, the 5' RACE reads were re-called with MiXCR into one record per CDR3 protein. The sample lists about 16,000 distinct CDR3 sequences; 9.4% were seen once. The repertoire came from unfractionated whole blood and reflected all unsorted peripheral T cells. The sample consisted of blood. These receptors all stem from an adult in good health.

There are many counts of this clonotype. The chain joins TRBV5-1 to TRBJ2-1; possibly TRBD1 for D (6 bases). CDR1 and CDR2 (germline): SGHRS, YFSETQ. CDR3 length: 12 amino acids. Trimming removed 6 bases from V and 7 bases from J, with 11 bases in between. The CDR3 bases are TGCGCCAGCAAGGACAGAGAAAATGAGCAGTTCTTC. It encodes CASKDRENEQFF.

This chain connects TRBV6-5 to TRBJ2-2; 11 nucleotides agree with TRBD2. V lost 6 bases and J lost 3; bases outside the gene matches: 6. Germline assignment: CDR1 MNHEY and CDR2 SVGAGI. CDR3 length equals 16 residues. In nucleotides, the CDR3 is TGTGCCAGCAGACTACTAGCGGGAGCGTACACCGGGGAGCTGTTTTTT. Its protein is CASRLLAGAYTGELFF.

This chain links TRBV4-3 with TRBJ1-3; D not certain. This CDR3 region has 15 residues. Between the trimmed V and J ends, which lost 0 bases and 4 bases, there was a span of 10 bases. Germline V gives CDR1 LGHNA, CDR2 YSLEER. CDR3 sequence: CASSQDMRSGNTIYF. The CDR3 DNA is TGCGCCAGCAGCCAAGATATGAGGTCGGGAAACACCATATATTTT.

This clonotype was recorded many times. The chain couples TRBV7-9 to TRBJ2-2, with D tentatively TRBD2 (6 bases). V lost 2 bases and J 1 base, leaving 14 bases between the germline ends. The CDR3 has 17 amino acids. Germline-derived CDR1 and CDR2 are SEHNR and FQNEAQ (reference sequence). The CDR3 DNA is TGTGCCAGCAGCTTATGGGTAGCGGAGAAGAACACCGGGGAGCTGTTTTTT. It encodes CASSLWVAEKNTGELFF.

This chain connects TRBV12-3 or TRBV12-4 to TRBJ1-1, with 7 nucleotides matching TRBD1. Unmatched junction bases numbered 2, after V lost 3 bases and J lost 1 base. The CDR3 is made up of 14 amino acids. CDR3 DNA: TGTGCCAGCAGTTTGAGGGGGCAGAACACTGAAGCTTTCTTT. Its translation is CASSLRGQNTEAFF.

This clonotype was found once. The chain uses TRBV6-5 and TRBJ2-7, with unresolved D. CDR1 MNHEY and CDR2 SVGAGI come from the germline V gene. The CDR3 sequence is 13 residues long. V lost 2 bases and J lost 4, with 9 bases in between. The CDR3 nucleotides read TGTGCCAGCAGTTACGGTCCCGGGTACGAGCAGTACTTC. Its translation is CASSYGPGYEQYF.

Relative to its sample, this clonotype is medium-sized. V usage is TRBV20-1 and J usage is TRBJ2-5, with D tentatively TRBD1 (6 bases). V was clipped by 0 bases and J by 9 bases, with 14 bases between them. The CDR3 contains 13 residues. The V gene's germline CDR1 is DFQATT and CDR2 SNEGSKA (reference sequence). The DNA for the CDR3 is TGCAGTGCTAGAGATTGGCAGCCAGGGGCCCAGTACTTC. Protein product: CSARDWQPGAQYF.

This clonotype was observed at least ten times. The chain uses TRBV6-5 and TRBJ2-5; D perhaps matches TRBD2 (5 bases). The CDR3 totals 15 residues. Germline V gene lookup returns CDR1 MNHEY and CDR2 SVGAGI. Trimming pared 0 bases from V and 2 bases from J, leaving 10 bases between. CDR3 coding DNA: TGTGCCAGCAGTTACTCGATTCGGGGACAAGAGACCCAGTACTTC. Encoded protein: CASSYSIRGQETQYF.

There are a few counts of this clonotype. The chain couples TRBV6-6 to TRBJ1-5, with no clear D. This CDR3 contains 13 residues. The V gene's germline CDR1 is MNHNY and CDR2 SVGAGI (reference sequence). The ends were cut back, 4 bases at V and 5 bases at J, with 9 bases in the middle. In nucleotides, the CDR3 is TGTGCCAGCAGTTTGGAAGTTCATCAGCCCCAGCATTTT. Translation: CASSLEVHQPQHF.

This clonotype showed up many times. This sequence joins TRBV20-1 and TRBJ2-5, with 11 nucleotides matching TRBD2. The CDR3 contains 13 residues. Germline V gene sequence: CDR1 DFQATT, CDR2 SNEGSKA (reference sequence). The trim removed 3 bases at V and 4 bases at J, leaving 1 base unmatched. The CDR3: CSASGLAGETQYF. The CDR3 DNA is TGCAGTGCTAGCGGACTAGCGGGAGAGACCCAGTACTTC.

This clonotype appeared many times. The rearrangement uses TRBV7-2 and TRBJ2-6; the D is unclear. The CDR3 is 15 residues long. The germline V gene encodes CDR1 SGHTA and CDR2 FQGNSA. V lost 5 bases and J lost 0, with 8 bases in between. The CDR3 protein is CASSPEISGANVLTF. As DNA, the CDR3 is TGTGCCAGCAGCCCTGAAATCTCTGGGGCCAACGTCCTGACTTTC. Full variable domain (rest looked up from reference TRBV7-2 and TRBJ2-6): GAGVSQSPSNKVTEKGKDVELRCDPISGHTALYWYRQSLGQGLEFLIYFQGNSAPDKSGLPSDRFSAERTGGSVSTLTIQRTQQEDSAVYLCASSPEISGANVLTFGAGSRLTVL.

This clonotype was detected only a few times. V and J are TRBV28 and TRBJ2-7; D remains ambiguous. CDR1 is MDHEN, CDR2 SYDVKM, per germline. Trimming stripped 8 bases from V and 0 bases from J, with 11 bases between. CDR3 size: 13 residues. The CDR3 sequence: CASRPGSSYEQYF. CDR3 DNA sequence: TGTGCCAGCCGGCCAGGCAGCTCCTACGAGCAGTACTTC. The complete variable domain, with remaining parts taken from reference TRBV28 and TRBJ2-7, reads DVKVTQSSRYLVKRTGEKVFLECVQDMDHENMFWYRQDPGLGLRLIYFSYDVKMKEKGDIPEGYSVSREKKERFSLILESASTNQTSMYLCASRPGSSYEQYFGPGTRLTVT.

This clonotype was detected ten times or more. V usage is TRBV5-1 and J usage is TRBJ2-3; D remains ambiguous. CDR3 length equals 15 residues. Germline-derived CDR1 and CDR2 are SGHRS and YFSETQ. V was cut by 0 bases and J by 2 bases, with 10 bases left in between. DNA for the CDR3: TGCGCCAGCAGCTTGGCCTCCAGCCACACAGATACGCAGTATTTT. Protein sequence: CASSLASSHTDTQYF.

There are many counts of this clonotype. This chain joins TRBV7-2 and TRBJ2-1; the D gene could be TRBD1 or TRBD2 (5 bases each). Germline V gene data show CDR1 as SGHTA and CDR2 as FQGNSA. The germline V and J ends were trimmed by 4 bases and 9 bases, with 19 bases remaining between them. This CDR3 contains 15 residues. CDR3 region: CASSWGIAPGGEQFF. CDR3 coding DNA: TGTGCCAGCAGCTGGGGCATTGCGCCCGGAGGTGAGCAGTTCTTC.

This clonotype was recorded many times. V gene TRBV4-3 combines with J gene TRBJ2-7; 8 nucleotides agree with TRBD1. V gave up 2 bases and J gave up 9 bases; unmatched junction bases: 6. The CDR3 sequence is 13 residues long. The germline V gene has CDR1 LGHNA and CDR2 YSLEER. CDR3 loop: CASSQQTGERQYF. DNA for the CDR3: TGCGCCAGCAGCCAACAGACAGGGGAACGGCAGTACTTC.

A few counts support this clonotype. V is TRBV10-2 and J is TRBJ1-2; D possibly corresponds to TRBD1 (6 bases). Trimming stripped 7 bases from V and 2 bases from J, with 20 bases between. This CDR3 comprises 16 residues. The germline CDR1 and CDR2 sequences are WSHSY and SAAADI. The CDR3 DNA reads TGCGCCAGCAAGCTCCCCTGGGGGGCGGGCAACTATGGCTACACCTTC. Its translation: CASKLPWGAGNYGYTF.

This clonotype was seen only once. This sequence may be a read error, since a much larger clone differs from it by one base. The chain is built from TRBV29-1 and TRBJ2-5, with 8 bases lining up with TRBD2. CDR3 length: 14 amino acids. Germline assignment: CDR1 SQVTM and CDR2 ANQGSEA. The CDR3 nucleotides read TGCAGCGTGGCGGGAGGATGGGAGTGGGAGACCCAGCACTTC. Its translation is CSVAGGWEWETQHF. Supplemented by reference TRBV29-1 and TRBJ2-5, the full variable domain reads SAVISQKPSRDICQRGTSLTIQCQVDSQVTMMFWYRQQPGQSLTLIATANQGSEATYESGFVIDKFPISRPNLTFSTLTVSNMSPEDSSIYLCSVAGGWEWETQHFGPGTRLLVL.